The clone carrying this T cell receptor beta chain was observed at least ten times. The antigen remains undetermined. The entry originates in a study of regulatory T cells in long-lasting Graves disease. Whole-study findings and limits: The researchers studied only peripheral blood, not thyroid tissue. TCR diversity was lower in persistent Graves' patients (versus newly diagnosed ones).

Trimming pared 5 bases from V and 9 bases from J, leaving 11 bases between. Germline-derived CDR1 and CDR2 are SGHAT and FQNNGV. The CDR3 sequence is 12 residues long. Construction of TCR beta libraries relied on iRepertoire HTBI primers and on Arm-PCR targeting CDR3 regions. Each CDR3 protein gets one entry after TCRdb re-called the multiplex PCR reads with MiXCR. The table shows hundreds of thousands of distinct CDR3 sequences, with roughly 17% occurring only once. As for time point: newly diagnosed GD, antithyroid drugs for less than 3 months. RNA from PBMCs was the source of the TCR library. Patient provenance is recorded as an endocrinology department in Xi'an, China. A further study also used this sample, focusing on T cells in Graves' hyperthyroidism and ophthalmopathy.

This sequence joins TRBV11-2 and TRBJ2-1, with D hard to call. The receptor was isolated from a woman in her 30s with Graves disease. Sequencing was performed on peripheral blood mononuclear cells (PBMCs), taken at new diagnosis, from a patient treated with antithyroid drugs. In DNA, the CDR3 is TGTGCCAGCAGCCCTGATTGGGCTGAGCAGTTCTTC. It codes for CASSPDWAEQFF. The full variable domain, with the rest looked up from reference TRBV11-2 and TRBJ2-1, is EAGVAQSPRYKIIEKRQSVAFWCNPISGHATLYWYQQILGQGPKLLIQFQNNGVVDDSQLPKDRFSAERLKGVDSTLKIQPAKLEDSAVYLCASSPDWAEQFFGPGTRLTVL.